This TCR beta chain was documented in a study of OX40 agonist ivuxolimab in advanced cancers. About the study: Eligibility admitted prior anti-PD-1, anti-PD-L1 or anti-CTLA-4 therapy; about 40% had some.

Sequencing used immunoSEQ multiplex PCR; TCRdb keeps in-frame clones, though not all of them. The data show approximately 84,000 clones, 84% seen once. The CDR3 has 14 amino acids. Trimming shortened V by 6 bases and J by 10 bases, and 18 bases separated the two germline ends. Germline V lookup: CDR1 MDHEN, CDR2 SYDVKM. This sequence originates from an adult with an advanced solid tumor such as melanoma, head and neck, liver or kidney cancer. Sequencing was performed on CD4+ or CD8+ T cells sorted from blood, taken in a trial of the OX40 agonist ivuxolimab. The chain uses TRBV28 and TRBJ1-4; D is undetermined. CDR3 sequence reads: CASSPPGALVKLFF. As DNA, the CDR3 is TGTGCCAGCAGCCCCCCGGGAGCCCTTGTAAAACTGTTTTTT. Full variable domain (rest looked up from reference TRBV28 and TRBJ1-4): DVKVTQSSRYLVKRTGEKVFLECVQDMDHENMFWYRQDPGLGLRLIYFSYDVKMKEKGDIPEGYSVSREKKERFSLILESASTNQTSMYLCASSPPGALVKLFFGSGTQLSVL.